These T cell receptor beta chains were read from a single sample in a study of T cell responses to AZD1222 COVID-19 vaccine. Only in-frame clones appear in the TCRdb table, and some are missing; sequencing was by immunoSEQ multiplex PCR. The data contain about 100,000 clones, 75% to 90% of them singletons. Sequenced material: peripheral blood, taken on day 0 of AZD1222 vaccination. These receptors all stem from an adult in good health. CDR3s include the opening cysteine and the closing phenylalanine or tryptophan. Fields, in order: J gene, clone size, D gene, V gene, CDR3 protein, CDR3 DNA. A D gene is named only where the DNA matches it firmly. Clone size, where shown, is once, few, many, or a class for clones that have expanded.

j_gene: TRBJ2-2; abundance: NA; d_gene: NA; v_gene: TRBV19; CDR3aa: CASSIVAAGSGELFF; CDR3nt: TGTGCCAGTAGTATAGTCGCGGCGGGTTCCGGGGAGCTGTTTTTT
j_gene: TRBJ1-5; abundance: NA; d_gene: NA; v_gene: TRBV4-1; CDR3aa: CASSLWRDQPQHF; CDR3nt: TGCGCCAGCAGCCTTTGGAGGGATCAGCCCCAGCATTTT
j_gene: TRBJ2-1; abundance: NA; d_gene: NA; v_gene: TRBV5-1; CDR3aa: CASSKDTYNEQFF; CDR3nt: TGCGCCAGCAGCAAGGACACCTACAATGAGCAGTTCTTC
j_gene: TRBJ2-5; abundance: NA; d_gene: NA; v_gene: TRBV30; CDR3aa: CALEVLVRGETQYF; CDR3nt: TGTGCCCTGGAGGTTCTGGTGAGGGGAGAGACCCAGTACTTC
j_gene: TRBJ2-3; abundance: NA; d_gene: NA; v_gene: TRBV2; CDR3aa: CASSDTSGGTDTQYF; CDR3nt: TGTGCCAGCAGTGATACTAGTGGGGGCACAGATACGCAGTATTTT
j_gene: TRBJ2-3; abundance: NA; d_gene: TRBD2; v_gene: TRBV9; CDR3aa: CASSVRGGTSSTDTQYF; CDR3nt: TGTGCCAGCAGCGTCCGGGGGGGGACCTCTAGCACAGATACGCAGTATTTT
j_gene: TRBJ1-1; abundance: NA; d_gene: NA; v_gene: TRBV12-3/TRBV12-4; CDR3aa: CASSFADYTEAFF; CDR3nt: TGTGCCAGCAGTTTTGCAGATTACACTGAAGCTTTCTTT
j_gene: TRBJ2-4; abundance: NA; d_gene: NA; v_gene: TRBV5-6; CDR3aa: CASSSDSTLVKNIQYF; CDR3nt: TGTGCCAGCAGCTCGGACAGTACCCTAGTCAAAAACATTCAGTACTTC
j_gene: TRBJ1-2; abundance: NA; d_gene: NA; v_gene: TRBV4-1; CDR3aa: CASSQVGGYTF; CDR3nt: TGCGCCAGCAGCCAAGTTGGGGGCTACACCTTC
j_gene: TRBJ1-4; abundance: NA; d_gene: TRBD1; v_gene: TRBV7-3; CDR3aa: CASSPTGTGSEKLFF; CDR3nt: TGTGCCAGCAGCCCCACCGGGACAGGGAGTGAAAAACTGTTTTTT
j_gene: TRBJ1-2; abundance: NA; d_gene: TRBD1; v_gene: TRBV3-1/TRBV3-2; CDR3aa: CASSQDRDRDGYTF; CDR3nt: TGTGCCAGCAGCCAAGATCGGGACAGGGATGGCTACACCTTC
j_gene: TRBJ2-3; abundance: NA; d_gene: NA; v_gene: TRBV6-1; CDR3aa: CASSETDTDTQYF; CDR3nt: TGTGCCAGCAGTGAAACGGACACAGATACGCAGTATTTT
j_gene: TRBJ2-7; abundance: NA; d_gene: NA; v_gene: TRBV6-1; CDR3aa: CASSEVPRVGEQYF; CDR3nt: TGTGCCAGCAGTGAAGTACCCCGGGTCGGCGAGCAGTACTTC
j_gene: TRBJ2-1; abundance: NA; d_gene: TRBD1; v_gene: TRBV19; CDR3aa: CASISGQGNNEQFF; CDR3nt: TGTGCCAGTATCTCGGGACAGGGAAACAATGAGCAGTTCTTC
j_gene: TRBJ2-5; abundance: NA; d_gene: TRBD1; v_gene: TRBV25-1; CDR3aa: CASRGTAGETQYF; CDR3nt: TGTGCCAGCAGAGGGACAGCCGGGGAGACCCAGTACTTC
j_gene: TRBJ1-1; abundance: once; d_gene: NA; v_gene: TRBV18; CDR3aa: CASVPPTGYTEAFF; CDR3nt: TGTGCCAGCGTACCCCCCACAGGGTACACTGAAGCTTTCTTT
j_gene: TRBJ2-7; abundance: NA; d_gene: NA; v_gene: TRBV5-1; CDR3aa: CASSLRSQGITKSEQYF; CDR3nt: TGCGCCAGCAGCTTGAGGTCGCAGGGAATAACAAAGAGCGAGCAGTACTTC
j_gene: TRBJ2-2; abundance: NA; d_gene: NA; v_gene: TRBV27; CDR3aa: CASSLSRVNTGELFF; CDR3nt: TGTGCCAGCAGTTTATCCCGGGTTAACACCGGGGAGCTGTTTTTT
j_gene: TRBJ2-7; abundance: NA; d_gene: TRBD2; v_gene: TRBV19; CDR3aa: CASRARASGAPYEQYF; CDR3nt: TGTGCCAGTAGGGCCCGGGCTAGCGGGGCTCCTTACGAGCAGTACTTC
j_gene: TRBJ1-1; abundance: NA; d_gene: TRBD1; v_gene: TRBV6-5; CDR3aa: CAIQGAGNTEAFF; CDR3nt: TGTGCCATACAGGGGGCAGGGAACACTGAAGCTTTCTTT
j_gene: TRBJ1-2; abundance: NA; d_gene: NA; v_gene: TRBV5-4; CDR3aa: CASSLSLSGDGYTF; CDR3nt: TGTGCCAGCAGCTTGTCTCTGTCCGGGGATGGCTACACCTTC
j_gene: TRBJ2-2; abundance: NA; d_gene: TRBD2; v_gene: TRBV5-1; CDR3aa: CASSPGLGGASTGELFF; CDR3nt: TGCGCCAGCAGCCCGGGCCTGGGAGGGGCCAGCACCGGGGAGCTGTTTTTT
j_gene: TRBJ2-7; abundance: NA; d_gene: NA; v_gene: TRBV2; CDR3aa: CASSENQGFTYEQYF; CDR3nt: TGTGCCAGCAGTGAAAACCAGGGGTTTACCTACGAGCAGTACTTC
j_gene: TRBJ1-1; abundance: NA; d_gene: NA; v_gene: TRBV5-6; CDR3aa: CASSLGPGSVNTEAFF; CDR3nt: TGTGCCAGCAGCTTGGGTCCAGGGTCGGTGAACACTGAAGCTTTCTTT
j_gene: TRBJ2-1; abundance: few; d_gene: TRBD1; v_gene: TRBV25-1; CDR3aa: CASRTGGAYNEQFF; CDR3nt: TGTGCCAGCAGGACAGGGGGAGCCTACAATGAGCAGTTCTTC
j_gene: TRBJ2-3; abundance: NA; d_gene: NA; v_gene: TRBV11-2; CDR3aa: CASSLQGFRTDTQYF; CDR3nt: TGTGCCAGCAGCCTACAGGGCTTCCGCACAGATACGCAGTATTTT